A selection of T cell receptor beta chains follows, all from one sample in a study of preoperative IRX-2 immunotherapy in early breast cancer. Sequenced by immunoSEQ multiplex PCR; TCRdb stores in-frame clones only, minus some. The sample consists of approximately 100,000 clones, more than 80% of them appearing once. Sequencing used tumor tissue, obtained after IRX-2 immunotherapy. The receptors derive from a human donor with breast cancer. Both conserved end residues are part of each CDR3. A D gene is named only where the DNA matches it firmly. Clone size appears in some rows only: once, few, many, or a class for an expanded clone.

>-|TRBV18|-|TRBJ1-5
CASSPGQQGVQPQHF
TGTGCCAGCTCACCGGGTCAACAGGGCGTTCAGCCCCAGCATTTT
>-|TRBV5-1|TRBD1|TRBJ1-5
CASSLGDSSNQPQHF
TGCGCCAGCAGCTTGGGGGACAGCAGCAATCAGCCCCAGCATTTT
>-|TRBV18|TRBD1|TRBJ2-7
CASSPGTGPYEQYF
TGTGCCAGCTCACCTGGGACAGGACCCTACGAGCAGTACTTC
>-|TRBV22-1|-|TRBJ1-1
CASSLQGAGTEAFF
TGTGCCAGCAGTCTACAGGGGGCTGGAACTGAAGCTTTCTTT
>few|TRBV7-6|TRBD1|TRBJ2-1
CASSLRDRYYNEQFF
TGTGCCAGCAGCCTCCGGGACAGGTATTACAATGAGCAGTTCTTC
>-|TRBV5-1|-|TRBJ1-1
CASSLAGSGTEAFF
TGCGCCAGCAGCTTGGCAGGGTCCGGCACTGAAGCTTTCTTT
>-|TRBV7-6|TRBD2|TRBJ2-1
CASSSLAGNPVGEQFF
TGTGCCAGCAGCTCACTAGCGGGGAACCCAGTTGGTGAGCAGTTCTTC
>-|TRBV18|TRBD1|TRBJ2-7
CASSTPNLPGQGPYEQYF
TGTGCCAGCTCAACCCCTAACCTACCGGGACAGGGACCCTACGAGCAGTACTTC
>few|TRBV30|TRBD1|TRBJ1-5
CAWSATGGSNQPQHF
TGTGCCTGGAGTGCGACAGGGGGTAGCAATCAGCCCCAGCATTTT
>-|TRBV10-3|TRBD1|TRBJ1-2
CAISETWDRTGYGYTF
TGTGCCATCAGTGAGACCTGGGACAGGACGGGCTATGGCTACACCTTC
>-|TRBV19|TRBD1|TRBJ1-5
CASSLTDRVNQPQHF
TGTGCCAGTAGTCTTACGGACAGGGTGAATCAGCCCCAACATTTT
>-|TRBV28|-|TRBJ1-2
CASTVQPGNYGYTF
TGTGCCAGCACCGTTCAGCCCGGGAACTATGGCTACACCTTC
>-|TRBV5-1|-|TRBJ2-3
CASSLPTGEGDTQYF
TGCGCCAGCAGCTTGCCGACAGGGGAGGGAGATACGCAGTATTTT
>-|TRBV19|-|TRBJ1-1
CASSTRDALEAFF
TGTGCCAGTAGTACCCGGGACGCTTTAGAAGCTTTCTTT
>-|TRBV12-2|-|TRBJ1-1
CASRPFWEGRTEAFF
TGTGCAAGTCGTCCTTTTTGGGAGGGGAGGACTGAAGCTTTCTTT
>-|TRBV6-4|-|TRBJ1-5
CASSESSGFNSNQPQHF
TGTGCCAGCAGTGAATCCTCGGGGTTTAATAGCAATCAGCCCCAGCATTTT
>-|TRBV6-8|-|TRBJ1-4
CASNSKSPGTANEKLFF
TGTGCCAGCAATTCCAAGTCCCCGGGTACGGCTAATGAAAAACTGTTTTTT
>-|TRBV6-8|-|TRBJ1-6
CASTTAAPSPLHF
TGTGCCAGCACCACGGCGGCTCCATCACCCCTCCACTTT
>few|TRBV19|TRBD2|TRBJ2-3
CASTSLAGSDGDTQYF
TGTGCCAGTACCTCTCTAGCGGGAAGTGATGGGGATACGCAGTATTTT
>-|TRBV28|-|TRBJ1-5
CASSYAQGPRDQPQHF
TGTGCCAGCAGCTACGCTCAGGGGCCCCGGGATCAGCCCCAGCATTTT
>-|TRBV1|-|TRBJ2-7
CASSQDRAGAYEQYF
TGCGCCAGCAGCCAAGATCGGGCAGGGGCGTACGAGCAGTACTTC
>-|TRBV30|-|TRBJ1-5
CAWSLREEQPQHF
TGTGCCTGGTCTCTCAGGGAGGAGCAGCCCCAGCATTTT
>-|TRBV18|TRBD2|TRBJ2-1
CASSPKGLAGGPVSYNEQFF
TGTGCCAGCTCACCGAAGGGACTAGCGGGAGGGCCGGTCTCCTACAATGAGCAGTTCTTC
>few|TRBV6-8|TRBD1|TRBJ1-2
CASSYSTQGANYGYTF
TGTGCCAGCAGTTACTCGACACAGGGGGCAAACTATGGCTACACCTTC
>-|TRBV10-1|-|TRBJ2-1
CASSVSPGEDEQFF
TGCGCCAGCAGTGTGTCCCCGGGAGAGGATGAGCAGTTCTTC
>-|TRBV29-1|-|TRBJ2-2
CSVAPILTGELFF
TGCAGCGTTGCTCCAATCTTGACCGGGGAGCTGTTTTTT
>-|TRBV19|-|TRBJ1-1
CASSPRREGTEAFF
TGTGCCAGTAGTCCCAGGAGGGAGGGCACTGAAGCTTTCTTT
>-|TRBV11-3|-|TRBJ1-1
CASSPHRGRMGTEAFF
TGTGCCAGCAGCCCCCACCGAGGCAGGATGGGGACTGAAGCTTTCTTT
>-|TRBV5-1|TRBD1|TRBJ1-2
CASSLEITGEYGYTF
TGCGCCAGCAGCTTGGAAATTACAGGGGAGTATGGCTACACCTTC
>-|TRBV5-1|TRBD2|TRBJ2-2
CASSVGLAGENTGELFF
TGCGCCAGCAGCGTAGGACTAGCGGGGGAGAACACCGGGGAGCTGTTTTTT
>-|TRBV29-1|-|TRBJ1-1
CSVEAGQLNTEAFF
TGCAGCGTTGAAGCTGGGCAACTGAACACTGAAGCTTTCTTT
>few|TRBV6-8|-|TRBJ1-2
CASSLNGAYGYTF
TGTGCCAGCAGCCTTAACGGGGCCTATGGCTACACCTTC
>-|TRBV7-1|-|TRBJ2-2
CASSLRAGRITGELFF
TGTGCCAGCAGCCTAAGGGCAGGGCGAATCACCGGGGAGCTGTTTTTT
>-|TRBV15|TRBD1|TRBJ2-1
CAAGVDRGRNEQFF
TGTGCCGCAGGGGTGGACAGGGGGCGCAATGAGCAGTTCTTC
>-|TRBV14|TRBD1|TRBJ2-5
CVSSNLQGGWKETQYF
TGTGTCAGCAGCAATCTACAGGGGGGCTGGAAGGAGACCCAGTACTTC
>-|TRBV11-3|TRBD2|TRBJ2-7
CASSSRLAGTYEQYF
TGTGCCAGCAGCTCTCGACTAGCGGGGACCTACGAGCAGTACTTC
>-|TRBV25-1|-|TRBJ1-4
CASSELRLGGIEKLFF
TGTGCCAGCAGTGAATTGCGTTTGGGGGGTATTGAAAAACTGTTTTTT
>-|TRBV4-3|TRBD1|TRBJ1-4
CASSQDPGTGVGKLFF
TGCGCCAGCAGCCAAGATCCGGGGACAGGGGTAGGCAAACTGTTTTTT
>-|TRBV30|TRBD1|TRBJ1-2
CAWSVGDRVSDGYTF
TGTGCCTGGAGTGTGGGGGACAGGGTATCTGATGGCTACACCTTC
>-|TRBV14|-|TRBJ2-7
CASSHGMQLGYEQYF
TGTGCCAGCAGCCATGGTATGCAGTTGGGCTACGAGCAGTACTTC
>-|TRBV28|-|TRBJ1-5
CASSLYGGGERQPQHF
TGTGCCAGCAGTTTATACGGCGGAGGGGAGCGTCAGCCCCAGCATTTT
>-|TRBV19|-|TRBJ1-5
CASSYRDPKQPQHF
TGTGCCAGTAGCTACCGGGACCCCAAACAGCCCCAGCATTTT
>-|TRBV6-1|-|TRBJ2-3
CASSEASRGTDTQYF
TGTGCCAGCAGTGAAGCGTCCAGGGGCACAGATACGCAGTATTTT
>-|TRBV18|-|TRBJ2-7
CASSPWQGPSYEQYF
TGTGCCAGCTCACCGTGGCAGGGACCCTCCTACGAGCAGTACTTC
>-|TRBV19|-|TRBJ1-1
CASSIVPNTEAFF
TGTGCCAGTAGTATAGTACCGAACACTGAAGCTTTCTTT
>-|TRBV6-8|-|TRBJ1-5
CASSVDLGNQPQHF
TGTGCCAGCAGTGTGGATCTCGGCAATCAGCCCCAGCATTTT
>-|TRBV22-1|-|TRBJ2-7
CASSFRDRFYEQYF
TGTGCCAGCAGTTTTCGGGACCGATTTTACGAGCAGTACTTC
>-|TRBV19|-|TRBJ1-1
CASSIGQSEAFF
TGTGCCAGTAGTATAGGGCAATCTGAAGCTTTCTTT
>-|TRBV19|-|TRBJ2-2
CASSIRQVKTGELFF
TGTGCCAGTAGTATCCGACAGGTCAAGACCGGGGAGCTGTTTTTT
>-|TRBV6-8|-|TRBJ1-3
CASSDGGFSGNTIYF
TGTGCCAGCAGTGATGGAGGGTTCTCTGGAAACACCATATATTTT
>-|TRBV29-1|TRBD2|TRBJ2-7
CSVASGSYEQYF
TGCAGCGTTGCCAGCGGGAGTTACGAGCAGTACTTC
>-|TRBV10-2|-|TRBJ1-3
CASTEDSSGNTIYF
TGCGCCAGCACTGAGGACAGCTCTGGAAACACCATATATTTT